These T cell receptor beta chains were read from a single sample in a study of blood T cells in healthy people across ages. TCRdb re-called the 5' RACE reads through MiXCR, storing one row per CDR3 protein. The profile shows roughly 1.7 million distinct CDR3 sequences, roughly a third of them singletons. Sequences were obtained from blood. All receptors derive from a woman in her 30s in good health. CDR3s include the opening cysteine and the closing phenylalanine or tryptophan. The D gene is left open where the match is weak. Clone size is not always given. Where it is, it says once, few, many or a class for expanded clones.

J | size | D | V | CDR3 | DNA
TRBJ1-5 | NA | TRBD1 | TRBV24-1 | CATSETTGLGDQPQHF | TGTGCCACCAGTGAAACGACAGGGCTAGGCGATCAGCCCCAGCATTTT
TRBJ2-1 | NA | NA | TRBV27 | CAIAPGGPNNEQFF | TGTGCCATCGCCCCCGGGGGGCCCAACAATGAGCAGTTCTTC
TRBJ2-1 | NA | TRBD2 | TRBV20-1 | CSGGLAGGFEQFF | TGCAGTGGGGGACTAGCGGGGGGGTTTGAGCAGTTCTTC
TRBJ2-1 | few | NA | TRBV7-9 | CASSSRGGHYALIEQFF | TGTGCCAGCAGCTCCCGCGGTGGGCATTATGCGCTGATTGAGCAGTTCTTC
TRBJ2-5 | NA | TRBD2 | TRBV7-9 | CASSFGTSEQTQYF | TGTGCCAGCAGCTTCGGGACTAGCGAGCAGACCCAGTACTTC
TRBJ2-6 | NA | NA | TRBV28 | CASSPDVGSGANVLTF | TGTGCCAGCAGCCCAGACGTTGGCTCTGGGGCCAACGTCCTGACTTTC
TRBJ1-4 | NA | TRBD1 | TRBV7-9 | CASSLERGPGKLFF | TGTGCCAGCAGCTTAGAAAGGGGGCCGGGGAAACTGTTTTTT
TRBJ2-1 | NA | TRBD2 | TRBV9 | CASSVTSGFYNEQFF | TGTGCCAGCAGCGTGACTAGCGGGTTCTACAATGAGCAGTTCTTC
TRBJ2-7 | many | TRBD1 | TRBV12-3/TRBV12-4 | CASSVQGFSYEQYF | TGTGCCAGCAGTGTACAGGGGTTCTCCTACGAGCAGTACTTC
TRBJ2-1 | few | TRBD1 | TRBV4-2 | CASSHTGQGANEQFF | TGTGCCAGCAGCCACACGGGACAGGGGGCGAATGAGCAGTTCTTC
TRBJ2-7 | NA | TRBD2 | TRBV28 | CASSSQSGRMYEQYF | TGTGCCAGCAGTTCTCAAAGCGGGAGAATGTACGAGCAGTACTTC
TRBJ2-5 | NA | NA | TRBV4-1 | CASSQAIQGGGSTQYF | TGCGCCAGCAGCCAAGCTATTCAGGGGGGGGGCTCGACCCAGTACTTC
TRBJ2-6 | few | NA | TRBV12-3/TRBV12-4 | CASSFFLSGANVLTF | TGTGCCAGCAGTTTTTTCCTCTCTGGGGCCAACGTCCTGACTTTC
TRBJ2-1 | few | NA | TRBV6-2/TRBV6-3 | CASSYSGSGAAREQFF | TGTGCCAGCAGTTACTCGGGATCAGGGGCGGCACGTGAGCAGTTCTTC
TRBJ2-7 | few | TRBD1 | TRBV30 | CAWSVGTGGAEQYF | TGTGCCTGGAGTGTCGGGACAGGGGGCGCGGAGCAGTACTTC
TRBJ2-3 | few | TRBD2 | TRBV5-1 | CASSLAGLAAYPSTDTQYF | TGCGCCAGCAGCTTGGCCGGACTAGCGGCGTACCCTAGCACAGATACGCAGTATTTT
TRBJ2-1 | few | NA | TRBV6-1 | CASAEEQFF | TGTGCCAGCGCGGAGGAGCAGTTCTTC
TRBJ2-2 | NA | TRBD1 | TRBV7-3 | CASSLSRDRVGTGELFF | TGTGCCAGCAGCTTAAGCCGGGACAGGGTTGGCACCGGGGAGCTGTTTTTT
TRBJ2-5 | many | TRBD2 | TRBV20-1 | CSPLAGGPGKKTQYF | TGCAGTCCCCTAGCGGGAGGGCCGGGGAAGAAGACCCAGTACTTC
TRBJ1-2 | NA | TRBD1 | TRBV7-8 | CASSHRGGNYGYTF | TGTGCCAGCAGCCACAGGGGGGGGAACTATGGCTACACCTTC
TRBJ2-7 | few | NA | TRBV7-9 | CASSSSGTQTYEQYF | TGTGCCAGCAGCTCGTCCGGGACACAGACCTACGAGCAGTACTTC
TRBJ2-5 | many | TRBD1 | TRBV27 | CASSPGQSETQYF | TGTGCCAGCAGTCCGGGACAGTCAGAGACCCAGTACTTC
TRBJ2-1 | NA | TRBD2 | TRBV7-9 | CASSVRLAGHNEQFF | TGTGCCAGCAGCGTCAGACTAGCGGGGCACAATGAGCAGTTCTTC
TRBJ2-1 | NA | TRBD1 | TRBV3-1 | CASSPRGRDEQFF | TGTGCCAGCAGCCCGAGGGGGCGGGATGAGCAGTTCTTC
TRBJ2-5 | NA | TRBD2 | TRBV11-3 | CASSLVGSGNGETQYF | TGTGCCAGCAGCTTAGTAGGTAGCGGGAATGGAGAGACCCAGTACTTC
TRBJ2-1 | few | NA | TRBV20-1 | CSASQGSTEQFF | TGCAGTGCTAGCCAGGGAAGCACTGAGCAGTTCTTC
TRBJ2-7 | few | NA | TRBV10-3 | CAIQGGSSYEQYF | TGTGCCATCCAGGGGGGGAGCTCCTACGAGCAGTACTTC
TRBJ2-1 | few | NA | TRBV12-3/TRBV12-4 | CASSLNSGGRGTLGERGSYNEQFF | TGTGCCAGCAGTTTAAACTCGGGTGGTCGAGGGACATTAGGGGAACGGGGCTCCTACAATGAGCAGTTCTTC
TRBJ2-7 | NA | NA | TRBV28 | CASSLGVGGGSEQYF | TGTGCCAGCAGTCTTGGAGTGGGTGGGGGCTCTGAGCAGTACTTC
TRBJ2-7 | NA | NA | TRBV12-3/TRBV12-4 | CASRRGRTSSYEQYF | TGTGCCAGCAGACGGGGACGGACCAGCTCCTACGAGCAGTACTTC
TRBJ2-1 | NA | TRBD2 | TRBV5-1 | CASSVAASGGYSEQFF | TGCGCCAGCAGCGTGGCGGCTAGCGGGGGGTACAGTGAGCAGTTCTTC
TRBJ2-5 | NA | NA | TRBV7-9 | CASTNQAERQYF | TGTGCCAGCACCAACCAGGCCGAAAGGCAGTACTTC
TRBJ2-1 | NA | TRBD2 | TRBV15 | CATSRPPGLGYNEQFF | TGTGCCACCAGCAGGCCTCCGGGACTAGGGTACAATGAGCAGTTCTTC
TRBJ2-1 | NA | NA | TRBV3-1 | CASSLTTGLKYNEQFF | TGTGCCAGCAGCCTGACGACGGGGCTTAAATACAATGAGCAGTTCTTC
TRBJ2-6 | NA | NA | TRBV10-3 | CAISESPRTSGANVLTF | TGTGCCATCAGTGAGTCACCCCGAACCTCTGGGGCCAACGTCCTGACTTTC
TRBJ2-1 | few | TRBD1 | TRBV20-1 | CSASVGTGGSEQFF | TGCAGTGCTAGCGTTGGGACAGGGGGCAGTGAGCAGTTCTTC
TRBJ1-2 | many | NA | TRBV6-6 | CASSYSSGGYTF | TGTGCCAGCAGTTATTCTAGCGGAGGCTACACCTTC
TRBJ2-7 | few | TRBD2 | TRBV10-3 | CAISESRGVSYEQYF | TGTGCCATCAGTGAGTCACGGGGGGTCTCCTACGAGCAGTACTTC
TRBJ2-3 | few | NA | TRBV7-6 | CASSLELAGATDTQYF | TGTGCCAGCAGCTTAGAACTAGCTGGGGCCACAGATACGCAGTATTTT
TRBJ1-2 | once | NA | TRBV12-3/TRBV12-4 | CASSLSTGSSGYTF | TGTGCCAGCAGTTTATCCACAGGGTCTAGTGGCTACACCTTC
TRBJ2-5 | NA | NA | TRBV2 | CASRGTRLGGETQYF | TGTGCCAGCAGAGGAACGCGACTAGGAGGAGAGACCCAGTACTTC
TRBJ2-7 | few | NA | TRBV27 | CASSPSRGSYEQYF | TGTGCCAGCAGTCCCTCCCGGGGCTCCTACGAGCAGTACTTC
TRBJ2-7 | few | TRBD2 | TRBV5-1 | CASSPGGSGTNEQYF | TGCGCCAGCAGCCCCGGGGGTAGCGGGACGAACGAGCAGTACTTC
TRBJ1-1 | NA | NA | TRBV6-7 | CASTFTEAFF | TGTGCCAGCACATTCACTGAAGCTTTCTTT
TRBJ2-1 | few | TRBD1 | TRBV28 | CASSFTDRGRNEQFF | TGTGCCAGCAGTTTTACGGACAGGGGTAGAAATGAGCAGTTCTTC
TRBJ2-3 | few | TRBD2 | TRBV3-1 | CASSRAGASDTQYF | TGTGCCAGCAGCCGAGCGGGAGCATCAGATACGCAGTATTTT
TRBJ1-1 | few | NA | TRBV6-5 | CASRPRRNTEAFF | TGTGCCAGCAGGCCACGGAGGAACACTGAAGCTTTCTTT
TRBJ2-5 | NA | NA | TRBV7-2 | CASSLDQGREQYF | TGTGCCAGCAGCTTAGATCAGGGGCGAGAGCAGTACTTC
TRBJ2-7 | NA | TRBD1 | TRBV7-9 | CASSLVGQGFYEQYF | TGTGCCAGCAGCTTAGTGGGACAGGGTTTCTACGAGCAGTACTTC
TRBJ1-5 | few | NA | TRBV29-1 | CSVQDINQPQHF | TGCAGCGTTCAGGACATCAATCAGCCCCAGCATTTT
TRBJ2-1 | few | NA | TRBV12-3/TRBV12-4 | CASSNEGGNEQFF | TGTGCCAGCTCCAATGAGGGAGGTAATGAGCAGTTCTTC
TRBJ2-1 | NA | NA | TRBV4-1 | CASSPYQGVNEQFF | TGCGCCAGCAGCCCTTATCAGGGAGTCAATGAGCAGTTCTTC
TRBJ2-5 | many | NA | TRBV29-1 | CSVVGKETQYF | TGCAGCGTTGTGGGTAAAGAGACCCAGTACTTC
TRBJ1-1 | NA | NA | TRBV7-2 | CASSRNRADPEAFF | TGTGCCAGCAGCCGCAATCGGGCGGACCCTGAAGCTTTCTTT